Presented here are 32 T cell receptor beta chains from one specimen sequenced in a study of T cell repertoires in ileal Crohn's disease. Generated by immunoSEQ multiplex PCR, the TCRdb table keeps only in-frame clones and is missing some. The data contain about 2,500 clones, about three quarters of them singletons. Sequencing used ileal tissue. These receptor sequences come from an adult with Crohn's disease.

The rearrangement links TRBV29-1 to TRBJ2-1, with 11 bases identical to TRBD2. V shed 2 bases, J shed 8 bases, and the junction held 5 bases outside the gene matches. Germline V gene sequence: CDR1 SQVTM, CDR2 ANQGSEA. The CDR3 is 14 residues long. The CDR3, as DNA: TGCAGCGTTGAATATAGCGGGGGGGCCGATGAGCAGTTCTTC. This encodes CSVEYSGGADEQFF.

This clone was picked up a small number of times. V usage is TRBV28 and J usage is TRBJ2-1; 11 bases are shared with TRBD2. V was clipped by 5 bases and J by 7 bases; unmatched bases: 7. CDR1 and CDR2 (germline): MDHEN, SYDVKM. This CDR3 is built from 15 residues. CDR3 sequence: CASSVSGGAVNEQFF. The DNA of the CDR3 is TGTGCCAGCAGTGTTAGCGGGGGGGCTGTAAATGAGCAGTTCTTC.

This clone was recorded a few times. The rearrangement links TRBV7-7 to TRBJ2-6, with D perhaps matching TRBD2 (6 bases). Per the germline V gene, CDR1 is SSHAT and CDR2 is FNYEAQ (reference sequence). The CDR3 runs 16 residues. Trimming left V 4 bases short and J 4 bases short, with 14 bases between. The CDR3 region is CASSSSLAPGANVLTF. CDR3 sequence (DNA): TGTGCCAGCAGCTCCTCACTAGCACCCGGGGCCAACGTCCTGACTTTC.

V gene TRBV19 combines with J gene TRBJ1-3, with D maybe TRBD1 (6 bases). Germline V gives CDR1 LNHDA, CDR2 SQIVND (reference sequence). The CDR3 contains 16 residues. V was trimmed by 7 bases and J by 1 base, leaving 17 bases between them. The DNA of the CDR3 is TGTGCCAGTAAAACCACAGGGCAGGTATCTGGAAACACCATATATTTT. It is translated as CASKTTGQVSGNTIYF.

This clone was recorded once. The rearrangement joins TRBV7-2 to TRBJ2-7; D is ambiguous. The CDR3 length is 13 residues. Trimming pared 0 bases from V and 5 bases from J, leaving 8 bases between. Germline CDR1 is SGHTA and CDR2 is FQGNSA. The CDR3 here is CASSLAYRDEQYF. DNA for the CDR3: TGTGCCAGCAGCTTAGCCTACCGGGACGAGCAGTACTTC.

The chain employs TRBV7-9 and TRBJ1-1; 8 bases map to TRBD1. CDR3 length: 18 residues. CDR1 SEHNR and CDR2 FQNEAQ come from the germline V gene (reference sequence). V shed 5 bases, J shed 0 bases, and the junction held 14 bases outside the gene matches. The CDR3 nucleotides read TGTGCCAGCAGCCGCGGACAGGGATTAGGGCCAATGAACACTGAAGCTTTCTTT. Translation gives CASSRGQGLGPMNTEAFF.

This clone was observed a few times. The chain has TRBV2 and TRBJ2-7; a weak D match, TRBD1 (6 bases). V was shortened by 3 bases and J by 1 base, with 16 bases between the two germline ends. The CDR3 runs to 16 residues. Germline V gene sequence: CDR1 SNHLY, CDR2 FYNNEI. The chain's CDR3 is CASSDPTGIRSYEQYF. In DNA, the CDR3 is TGTGCCAGCAGTGACCCGACAGGAATTCGTTCCTACGAGCAGTACTTC.

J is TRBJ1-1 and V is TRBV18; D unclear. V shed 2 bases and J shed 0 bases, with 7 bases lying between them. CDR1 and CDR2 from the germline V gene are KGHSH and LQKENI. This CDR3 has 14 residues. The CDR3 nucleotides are TGTGCCAGCTCACCAATAGTTGTGAACACTGAAGCTTTCTTT. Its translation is CASSPIVVNTEAFF.

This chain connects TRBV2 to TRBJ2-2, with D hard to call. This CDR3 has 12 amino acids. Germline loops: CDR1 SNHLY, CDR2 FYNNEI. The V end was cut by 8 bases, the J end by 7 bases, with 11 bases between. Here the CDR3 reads CASVSRYGELFF. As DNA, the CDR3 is TGTGCCAGCGTGTCGCGTTACGGGGAGCTGTTTTTT.

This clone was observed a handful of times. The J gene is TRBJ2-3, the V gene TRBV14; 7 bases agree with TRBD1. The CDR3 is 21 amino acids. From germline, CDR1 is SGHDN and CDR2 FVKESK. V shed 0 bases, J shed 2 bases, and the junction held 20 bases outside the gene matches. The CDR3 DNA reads TGTGCCAGCAGCCAAGACCCCGGCCGGGACAGCGATTTGGGCACCACAGATACGCAGTATTTT. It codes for CASSQDPGRDSDLGTTDTQYF.

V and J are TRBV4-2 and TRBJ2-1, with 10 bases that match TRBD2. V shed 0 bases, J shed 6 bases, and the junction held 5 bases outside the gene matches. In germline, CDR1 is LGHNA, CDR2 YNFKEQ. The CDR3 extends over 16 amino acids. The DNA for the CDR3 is TGTGCCAGCAGCCAAGACCAACTAGCGGGGACCAATGAGCAGTTCTTC. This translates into CASSQDQLAGTNEQFF.

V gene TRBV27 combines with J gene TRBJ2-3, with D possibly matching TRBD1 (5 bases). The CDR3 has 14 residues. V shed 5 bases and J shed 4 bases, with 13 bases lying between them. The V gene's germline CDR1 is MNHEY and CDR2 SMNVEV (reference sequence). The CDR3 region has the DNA TGTGCCAGCAGTAAACAGGTTTCTGCAGATACGCAGTATTTT. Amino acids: CASSKQVSADTQYF.

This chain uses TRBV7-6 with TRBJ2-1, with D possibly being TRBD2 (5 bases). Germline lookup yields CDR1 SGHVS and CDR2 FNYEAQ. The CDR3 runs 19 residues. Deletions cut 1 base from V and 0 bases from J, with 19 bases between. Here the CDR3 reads CASSLEPPEGSSSYNEQFF. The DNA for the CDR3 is TGTGCCAGCAGCTTAGAGCCCCCCGAGGGCTCAAGCTCCTACAATGAGCAGTTCTTC. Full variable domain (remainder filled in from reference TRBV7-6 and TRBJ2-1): GAGVSQSPRYKVTKRGQDVALRCDPISGHVSLYWYRQALGQGPEFLTYFNYEAQQDKSGLPNDRFSAERPEGSISTLTIQRTEQRDSAMYRCASSLEPPEGSSSYNEQFFGPGTRLTVL.

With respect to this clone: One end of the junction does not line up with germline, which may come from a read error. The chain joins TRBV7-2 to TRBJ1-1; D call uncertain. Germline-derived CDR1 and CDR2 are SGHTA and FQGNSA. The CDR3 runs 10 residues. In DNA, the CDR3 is TGTGCCAGCAGCGAAAGACACCTCGAGTTT. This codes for CASSERHLEF.

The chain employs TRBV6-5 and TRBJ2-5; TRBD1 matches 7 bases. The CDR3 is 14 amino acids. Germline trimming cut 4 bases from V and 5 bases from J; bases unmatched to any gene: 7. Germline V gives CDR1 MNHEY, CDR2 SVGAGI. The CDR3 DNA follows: TGTGCCAGCAGTTTGGGTTACAGGGGCGAGACCCAGTACTTC. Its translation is CASSLGYRGETQYF.

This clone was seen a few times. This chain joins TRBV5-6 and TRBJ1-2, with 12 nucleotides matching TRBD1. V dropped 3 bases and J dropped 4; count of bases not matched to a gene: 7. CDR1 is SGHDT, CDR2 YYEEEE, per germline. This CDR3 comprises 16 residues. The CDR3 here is CASSSGTGGTGYGYTF. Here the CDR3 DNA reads TGTGCCAGCAGCTCCGGGACAGGGGGCACGGGCTATGGCTACACCTTC.

DNA of the CDR3: TGTGCCAGCAGTTCCATGGGCAGCTCTGGAAACACCATATATTTT. It codes for CASSSMGSSGNTIYF. V is TRBV28 and J is TRBJ1-3, with D unclear. Germline CDR1 reads MDHEN; CDR2 reads SYDVKM. V was cut by 4 bases and J by 0 bases, with 10 bases left in between. There are 15 residues in the CDR3.

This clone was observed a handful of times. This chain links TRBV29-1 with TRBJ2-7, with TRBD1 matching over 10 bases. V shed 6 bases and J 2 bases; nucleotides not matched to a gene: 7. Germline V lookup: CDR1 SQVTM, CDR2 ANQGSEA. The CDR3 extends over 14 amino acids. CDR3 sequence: CSVLRTGGPYEQYF. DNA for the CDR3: TGCAGCGTACTACGGACAGGGGGTCCCTACGAGCAGTACTTC.

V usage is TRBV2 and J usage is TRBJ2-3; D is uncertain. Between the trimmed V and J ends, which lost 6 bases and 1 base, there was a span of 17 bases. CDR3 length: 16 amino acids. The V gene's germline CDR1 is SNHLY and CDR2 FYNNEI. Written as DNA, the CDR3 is TGTGCCAGCAGGGTCGACCGTCCCCGGGGCACAGATACGCAGTATTTT. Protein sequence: CASRVDRPRGTDTQYF.

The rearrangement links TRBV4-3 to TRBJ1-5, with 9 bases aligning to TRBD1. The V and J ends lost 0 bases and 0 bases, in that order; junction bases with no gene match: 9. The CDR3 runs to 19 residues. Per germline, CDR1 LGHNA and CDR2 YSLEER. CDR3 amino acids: CASSQDAGTGLDSNQPQHF. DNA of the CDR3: TGCGCCAGCAGCCAAGATGCCGGGACAGGGCTGGATAGCAATCAGCCCCAGCATTTT.

Here the CDR3 reads CASSLSGLVADTQYF. Written as DNA, the CDR3 is TGTGCCAGCAGTTTATCAGGACTAGTGGCAGATACGCAGTATTTT. The gene calls are TRBV27 and TRBJ2-3; 7 nucleotides agree with TRBD2. With V trimmed by 0 bases and J by 4 bases, 4 bases remained unmatched. The length of the CDR3 is 15 residues. The germline V gene encodes CDR1 MNHEY and CDR2 SMNVEV (reference sequence).

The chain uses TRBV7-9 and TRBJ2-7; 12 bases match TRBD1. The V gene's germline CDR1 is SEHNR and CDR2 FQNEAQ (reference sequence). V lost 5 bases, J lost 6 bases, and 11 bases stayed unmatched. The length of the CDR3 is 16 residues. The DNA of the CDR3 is TGTGCCAGCAGCCAGGGACAGGGGGCGCGTCTAGCCGAGCAGTACTTC. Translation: CASSQGQGARLAEQYF.

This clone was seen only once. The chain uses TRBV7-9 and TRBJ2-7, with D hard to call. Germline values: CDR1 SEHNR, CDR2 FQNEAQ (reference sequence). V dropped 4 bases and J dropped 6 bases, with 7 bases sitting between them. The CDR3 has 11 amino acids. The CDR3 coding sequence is TGTGCCAGCAGCTCCAGTTCCGAGCAGTACTTC. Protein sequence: CASSSSSEQYF.

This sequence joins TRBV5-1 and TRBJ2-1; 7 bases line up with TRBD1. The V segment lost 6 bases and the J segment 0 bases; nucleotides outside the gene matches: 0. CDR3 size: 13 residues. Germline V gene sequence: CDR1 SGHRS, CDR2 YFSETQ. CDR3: CASKGASYNEQFF. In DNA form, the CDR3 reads TGCGCCAGCAAGGGGGCCTCCTACAATGAGCAGTTCTTC.

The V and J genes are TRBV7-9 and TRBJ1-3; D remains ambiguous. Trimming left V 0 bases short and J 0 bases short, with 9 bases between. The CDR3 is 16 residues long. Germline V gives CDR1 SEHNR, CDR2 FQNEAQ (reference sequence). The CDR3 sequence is CASSLAQPGSGNTIYF. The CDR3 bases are TGTGCCAGCAGCTTAGCGCAACCGGGCTCTGGAAACACCATATATTTT.

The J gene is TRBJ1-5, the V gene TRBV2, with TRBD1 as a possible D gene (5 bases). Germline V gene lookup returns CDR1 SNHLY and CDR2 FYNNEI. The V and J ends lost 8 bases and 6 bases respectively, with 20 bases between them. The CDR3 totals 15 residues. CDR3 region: CASRREGLQGQPQHF. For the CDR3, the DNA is TGTGCCAGCCGGCGTGAAGGCCTCCAGGGTCAGCCCCAGCATTTT. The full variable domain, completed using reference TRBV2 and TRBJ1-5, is EPEVTQTPSHQVTQMGQEVILRCVPISNHLYFYWYRQILGQKVEFLVSFYNNEISEKSEIFDDQFSVERPDGSNFTLKIRSTKLEDSAMYFCASRREGLQGQPQHFGDGTRLSIL.

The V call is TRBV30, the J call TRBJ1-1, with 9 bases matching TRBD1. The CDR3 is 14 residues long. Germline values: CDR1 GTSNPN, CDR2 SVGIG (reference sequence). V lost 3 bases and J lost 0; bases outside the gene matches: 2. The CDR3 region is CAWRGQGLNTEAFF. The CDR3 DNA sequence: TGTGCCTGGAGGGGACAGGGCTTGAACACTGAAGCTTTCTTT. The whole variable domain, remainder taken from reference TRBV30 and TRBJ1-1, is SQTIHQWPATLVQPVGSPLSLECTVEGTSNPNLYWYRQAAGRGLQLLFYSVGIGQISSEVPQNLSASRPQDRQFILSSKKLLLSDSGFYLCAWRGQGLNTEAFFGQGTRLTVV.

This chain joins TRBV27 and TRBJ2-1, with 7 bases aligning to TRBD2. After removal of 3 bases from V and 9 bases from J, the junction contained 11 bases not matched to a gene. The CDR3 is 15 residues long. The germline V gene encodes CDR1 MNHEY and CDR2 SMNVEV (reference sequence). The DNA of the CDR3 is TGTGCCAGCAGTTTTGAGGGGAGGGGTCGCGGTGAGCAGTTCTTC. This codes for CASSFEGRGRGEQFF.

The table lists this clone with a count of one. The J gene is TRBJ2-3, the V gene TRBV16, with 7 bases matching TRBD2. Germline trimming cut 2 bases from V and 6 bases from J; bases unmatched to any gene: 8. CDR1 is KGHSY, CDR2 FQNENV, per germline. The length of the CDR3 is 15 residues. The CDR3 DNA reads TGTGCCAGCAGCCAAGCTAGCGGCCCCTCGGATACGCAGTATTTT. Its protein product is CASSQASGPSDTQYF.

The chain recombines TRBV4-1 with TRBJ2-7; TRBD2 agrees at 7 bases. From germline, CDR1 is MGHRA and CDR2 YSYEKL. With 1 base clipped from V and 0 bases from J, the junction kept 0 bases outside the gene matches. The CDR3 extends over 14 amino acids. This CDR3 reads CASSQGEGSYEQYF. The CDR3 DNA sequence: TGCGCCAGCAGCCAAGGGGAGGGCTCCTACGAGCAGTACTTC.

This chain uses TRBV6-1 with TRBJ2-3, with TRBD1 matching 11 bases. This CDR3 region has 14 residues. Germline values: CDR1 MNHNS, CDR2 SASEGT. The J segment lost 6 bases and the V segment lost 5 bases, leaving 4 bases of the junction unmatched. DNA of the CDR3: TGTGCCAGCAGTCTGGACAGGGGGCGGGATACGCAGTATTTT. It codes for CASSLDRGRDTQYF.

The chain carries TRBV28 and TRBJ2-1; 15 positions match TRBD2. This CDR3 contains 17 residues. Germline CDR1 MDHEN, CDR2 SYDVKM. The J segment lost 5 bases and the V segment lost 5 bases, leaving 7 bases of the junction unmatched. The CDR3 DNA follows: TGTGCCAGCAGTCGGACTAGCGGGAGGGCCTTAAACAATGAGCAGTTCTTC. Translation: CASSRTSGRALNNEQFF.